This record covers a single TCR beta chain. The antigen is not known. These data are taken from a study of CD8+ T cells in alopecia areata. Study-level background: It was oral tofacitinib, at 5 to 10 mg twice daily, that treated patients received. Severity of treated patients was scored by affected scalp percentage. Tofacitinib dosing lasted 6 to 18 months, which was then followed by 6 months off drug. Study conclusions and caveats: One nonresponder leaves baseline CD8+ expansion's link to response uncertain.

CDR3 size: 19 residues. As to treatment: oral pan-JAK inhibitor, 5-10 mg twice daily. RNA extraction and reverse transcription yielded cDNA as sequencing template. Some clones are missing from TCRdb's copy, which holds only in-frame ones; the method was immunoSEQ multiplex PCR. This repertoire shows 150,000 to 200,000 clones, 53% found once; its top ten account for about 10%. The chain uses TRBV21-1 and TRBJ2-3; TRBD1, as called in the table, went unchecked against the DNA. TRBV21-1 is a recognized pseudogene. The sequenced sample was CD8+ T cells sorted from blood, obtained at week 24, from a patient treated with tofacitinib. The receptor was derived from a human donor with alopecia areata. For the CDR3, the DNA is TGTGCCAGCAGCCGAATTAGCCGCGGGCAGGGGGCGCGTACAGATACGCAGTATTTT. This gives the protein CASSRISRGQGARTDTQYF.